This T cell receptor beta chain was sequenced during a study of blood T cell repertoires in COVID-19. How the authors handled the data: By means of reference gene primer amplification, nucleated cell counts were estimated. Measured with immunoSEQ multiplex PCR; TCRdb has only the in-frame clones, and not every one. The DNA gave D and trimming, while V, J and clone size come from that table. This sample has roughly 520,000 clones, with around 87% found just once. Assignment of participants to cohorts was predicated upon participant-reported clinical history. Of note for this clone: At one end the junction does not follow the germline gene, possibly because of a read error.

Germline assignment: CDR1 SGHRS and CDR2 YFSETQ. The CDR3 covers 13 residues. Sample: PBMCs or T cells enriched from blood (not recorded which). This receptor was identified in a woman in her thirties or forties who had recovered from COVID-19. This rearrangement joins TRBV5-1 to TRBJ1-6, with D possibly TRBD1 on 5 matching bases. As DNA, the CDR3 is TGCGCCAGCAGCCCTGGCGGGCGGGACGTACGCCGCTTT. Translation gives CASSPGGRDVRRF. Full variable domain (missing parts from reference TRBV5-1 and TRBJ1-6): KAGVTQTPRYLIKTRGQQVTLSCSPISGHRSVSWYQQTPGQGLQFLFEYFSETQRNKGNFPGRFSGRQFSNSRSEMNVSTLELGDSALYLCASSPGGRDVRRFGNGTRLTVT.